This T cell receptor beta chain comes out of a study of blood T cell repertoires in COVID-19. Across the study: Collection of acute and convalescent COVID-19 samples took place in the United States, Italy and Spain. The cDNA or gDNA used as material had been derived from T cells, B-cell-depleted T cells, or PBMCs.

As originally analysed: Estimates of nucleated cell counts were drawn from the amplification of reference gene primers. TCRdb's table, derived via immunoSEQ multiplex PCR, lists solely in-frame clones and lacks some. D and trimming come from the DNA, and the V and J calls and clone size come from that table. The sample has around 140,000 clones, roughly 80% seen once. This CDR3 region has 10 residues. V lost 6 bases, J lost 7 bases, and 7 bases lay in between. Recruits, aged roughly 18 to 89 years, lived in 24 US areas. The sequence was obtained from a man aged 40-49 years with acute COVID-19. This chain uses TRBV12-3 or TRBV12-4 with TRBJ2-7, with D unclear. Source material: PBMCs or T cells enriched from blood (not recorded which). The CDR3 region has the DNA TGTGCCAGCAGGCGGCAGGAGCAGTACTTC. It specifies CASRRQEQYF.